The sequence of this T cell receptor (beta chain) was determined in a study of T cell responses to AZD1222 COVID-19 vaccine. General study findings and limits: Along spike, vaccine-associated CD4 TCRs were found throughout, with dominance at 160-218 and 743-854. Nearly half of spike-specific TCRs reportedly target unmutated variant regions. Without day 14 samples, only post-peak T cell repertoires were studied.

Points on this clone: What it recognizes is unknown.

The germline V gene encodes CDR1 MDHEN and CDR2 SYDVKM. CDR3 size: 15 residues. The junction had 9 bases not matched to a gene; V was cut back by 5 bases and J by 3 bases. Clones were sequenced by immunoSEQ multiplex PCR, and TCRdb holds only the in-frame ones, with some missing. Of some 200,000 clones detected, approximately 94% appear once; the ten largest clones hold over 1.5%. The sequenced sample was peripheral blood, obtained 28 days after the second dose of the MenACWY control vaccine. The V and J genes are TRBV28 and TRBJ1-2, with TRBD1 identical over 7 bases. The TCR comes from an adult who received the MenACWY meningococcal vaccine as a control. CDR3 sequence reads: CASSQIDREDYGYTF. In DNA form, the CDR3 reads TGTGCCAGCAGTCAAATTGACAGGGAGGACTATGGCTACACCTTC.